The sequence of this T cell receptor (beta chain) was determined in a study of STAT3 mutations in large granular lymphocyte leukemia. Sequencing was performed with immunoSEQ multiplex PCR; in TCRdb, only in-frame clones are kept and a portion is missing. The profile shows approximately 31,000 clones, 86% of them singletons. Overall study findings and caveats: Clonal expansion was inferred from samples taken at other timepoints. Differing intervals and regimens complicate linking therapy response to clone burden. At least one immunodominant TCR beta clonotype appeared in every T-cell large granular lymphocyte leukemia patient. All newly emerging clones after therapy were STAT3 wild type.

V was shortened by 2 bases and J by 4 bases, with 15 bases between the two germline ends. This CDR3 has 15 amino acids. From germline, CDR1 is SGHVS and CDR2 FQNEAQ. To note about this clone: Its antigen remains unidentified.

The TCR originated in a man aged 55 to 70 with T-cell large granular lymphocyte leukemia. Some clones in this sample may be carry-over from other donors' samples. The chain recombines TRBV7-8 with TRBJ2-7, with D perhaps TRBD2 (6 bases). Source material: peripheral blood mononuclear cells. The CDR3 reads CASSLRVGTDYEQYF. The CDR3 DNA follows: TGTGCCAGCAGCTTAAGGGTAGGGACTGATTACGAGCAGTACTTC.